This T cell receptor beta chain was sequenced for a study of blood T cell repertoires in COVID-19. Background on the study: Donors in the United States, Italy and Spain gave samples during acute or convalescent COVID-19. T cells, B-cell-depleted T cells, or PBMCs supplied cDNA or gDNA.

In the original workflow: Nucleated cell counts were estimated from reference gene primer amplification. Some clones are missing from TCRdb's copy, which holds only in-frame ones; the method was immunoSEQ multiplex PCR. That table gives V, J and clone size, and the DNA gave D and trimming. Among about 240,000 clones listed, approximately 78% were seen once. CDR1 and CDR2 from the germline V gene are LNHDA and SQIVND (reference sequence). With 7 bases clipped from V and 4 bases from J, the junction kept 7 bases outside the gene matches. This CDR3 contains 14 residues. The specimen was peripheral blood. This sequence joins TRBV19 and TRBJ1-1; 9 bases map to TRBD1. The receptor comes from a woman aged 60-70 years with active or convalescent COVID-19. CDR3 loop: CASIYRGLGTEAFF. DNA for the CDR3: TGTGCCAGTATTTACAGGGGGCTAGGCACTGAAGCTTTCTTT.